A single sample gave rise to the 19 T cell receptor beta chains below, sequenced in a study of T cells after posttransplantation cyclophosphamide. A marrow graft followed busulfan-fludarabine conditioning, with cyclophosphamide on days +3 and +4. Libraries were prepared by immunoSEQ multiplex PCR; TCRdb keeps only in-frame clonotypes and omits some of them. The profile covers about 7,700 clones, none occurring a single time. The sample in question was PBMCs, obtained after allogeneic stem cell transplant with posttransplant cyclophosphamide. The receptors derive from a female patient aged 50 to 60 who received an allogeneic stem cell transplant from an unrelated donor, was CMV-positive, and had acute GVHD only. Some T cells could come from the graft donor.

This clone was seen many times. The chain combines TRBV2 with TRBJ2-7; TRBD2 is a possible D gene (5 bases). The germline V gene has CDR1 SNHLY and CDR2 FYNNEI. V was shortened by 0 bases and J by 5 bases, with 14 bases between the two germline ends. The CDR3 runs to 15 residues. CDR3 protein: CASSEARQPGNEQYF. As DNA, the CDR3 is TGTGCCAGCAGTGAAGCGCGTCAACCCGGGAACGAGCAGTACTTC.

This clone was counted at least ten times. The chain is built from TRBV7-9 and TRBJ2-4; 9 nucleotides align to TRBD2. Germline lookup yields CDR1 SEHNR and CDR2 FQNEAQ (reference sequence). The ends lost 11 bases at V and 1 base at J; junction bases unmatched: 9. The CDR3 runs to 15 residues. CDR3 nucleotide sequence: TGTGCCGGGGGGGTAGCGGGAGAGGCCAAAAACATTCAGTACTTC. Residues: CAGGVAGEAKNIQYF.

This clone was seen many times. The chain is built from TRBV18 and TRBJ1-1, with 8 bases fitting TRBD1. Germline CDR1 and CDR2: KGHSH and LQKENI. The CDR3 contains 14 residues. J lost 2 bases, V lost 5 bases, and 4 bases had no gene match. CDR3 bases: TGTGCCAGCTCAACACAGGGGGTTAACACTGAAGCTTTCTTT. This encodes CASSTQGVNTEAFF.

Judged by abundance, this clone is medium-sized. V and J are TRBV4-1 and TRBJ2-1, with a weak D call TRBD1 (6 bases). Trimming took off 1 base at V and 4 bases at J, with 11 bases between the two ends. The CDR3 contains 15 residues. Germline V CDR1 and CDR2: MGHRA, YSYEKL. Written as DNA, the CDR3 is TGCGCCAGCAGCCAAGCGGGACAAACGTACAATGAGCAGTTCTTC. It is translated as CASSQAGQTYNEQFF.

The sample holds many counts of this clone. The chain recombines TRBV5-6 with TRBJ1-2; 8 bases match TRBD1. This CDR3 has 16 residues. Per germline, CDR1 SGHDT and CDR2 YYEEEE. Losses at the gene ends were 3 bases for V and 0 bases for J; bases not matched to a gene: 7. The chain's CDR3 is CASSSTTGASNYGYTF. The CDR3 DNA reads TGTGCCAGCAGCTCGACGACAGGGGCCTCTAACTATGGCTACACCTTC. The complete variable domain, with remaining parts taken from reference TRBV5-6 and TRBJ1-2, reads DAGVTQSPTHLIKTRGQQVTLRCSPKSGHDTVSWYQQALGQGPQFIFQYYEEEERQRGNFPDRFSGHQFPNYSSELNVNALLLGDSALYLCASSSTTGASNYGYTFGSGTRLTVV.

There are many counts of this clone. V usage is TRBV28 and J usage is TRBJ2-3; maybe TRBD2 (5 bases). V was clipped by 6 bases and J by 9 bases, with 10 bases between them. Germline lookup yields CDR1 MDHEN and CDR2 SYDVKM. This CDR3 comprises 11 residues. Written as DNA, the CDR3 is TGTGCCAGCAGCTGGCCGGGGACGCAGTATTTT. Its translation: CASSWPGTQYF.

In its sample, this clone was seen many times. The chain joins TRBV11-2 to TRBJ2-7; 10 bases are a match to TRBD1. CDR1 SGHAT and CDR2 FQNNGV come from the germline V gene. The length of the CDR3 is 16 residues. Unmatched junction bases numbered 8, after V lost 1 base and J lost 5 bases. The CDR3 region has the DNA TGTGCCAGCAGCTTAGGAGCGACAGGGGGCTATAACGAGCAGTACTTC. It is translated as CASSLGATGGYNEQYF.

This clone is termed medium-sized. The chain carries TRBV19 and TRBJ1-5; TRBD1 aligns across 8 bases. In germline, CDR1 is LNHDA, CDR2 SQIVND (reference sequence). The CDR3 spans 13 residues. V was pared by 4 bases and J by 7 bases, with 3 bases of the junction left unmatched. The CDR3 protein is CASSTGGRQPQHF. The CDR3 nucleotides read TGTGCCAGTAGTACAGGGGGCCGGCAGCCCCAGCATTTT.

This clone has only a few counts. J is TRBJ2-5 and V is TRBV7-8, with 12 positions matching TRBD1. This CDR3 region has 15 residues. Germline CDR1 is SGHVS and CDR2 is FQNEAQ. Unmatched junction bases numbered 6, after V lost 5 bases and J lost 5 bases. The CDR3 DNA reads as TGTGCCAGCAGCCCCGGGACAGGGGGCTTTGAGACCCAGTACTTC. Protein: CASSPGTGGFETQYF.

This chain joins TRBV6-1 and TRBJ1-6; 9 nucleotides agree with TRBD1. With V trimmed by 4 bases and J by 10 bases, 11 bases remained unmatched. The CDR3 totals 16 residues. Per germline, CDR1 MNHNS and CDR2 SASEGT. In DNA form, the CDR3 reads TGTGCCAGCAGTGTACAGGGGGCGCGATTTGAATCACCCCTCCACTTT. Its protein product is CASSVQGARFESPLHF.

Only a few counts were recorded for this clone. J is TRBJ2-1 and V is TRBV28; maybe TRBD2 (6 bases). CDR3 length: 20 amino acids. The ends were cut back, 4 bases at V and 7 bases at J, with 32 bases in the middle. Per the germline V gene, CDR1 is MDHEN and CDR2 is SYDVKM. CDR3 sequence reads: CASSSLLAGFTSEGVNEQFF. The CDR3 DNA reads as TGTGCCAGCAGTTCCCTCTTGGCGGGGTTTACTTCCGAAGGAGTAAATGAGCAGTTCTTC.

This clone was counted ten times or more. This sequence joins TRBV7-2 and TRBJ1-2; weak D call: TRBD1 (6 bases). Germline V lookup: CDR1 SGHTA, CDR2 FQGNSA. The V end lost 4 bases, the J end lost 4 bases, and 13 bases lay between the germline ends. This CDR3 comprises 14 residues. Here the CDR3 reads CASSSPRTVYGYTF. The CDR3 DNA reads as TGTGCCAGCAGCTCACCTAGGACAGTCTATGGCTACACCTTC.

The table lists this clone with many counts. This chain joins TRBV2 and TRBJ2-7, with D maybe TRBD1 (6 bases). The V gene lost 8 bases and the J gene lost 6 bases, with 17 bases spanning the gap. The germline V gene has CDR1 SNHLY and CDR2 FYNNEI. This CDR3 contains 13 residues. DNA of the CDR3: TGTGCCAGCTGGGGGCCCCGAGGGAGCGAGCAGTACTTC. It yields the protein CASWGPRGSEQYF.

By its share, this clone is medium-sized. This chain connects TRBV5-4 to TRBJ2-7; 10 nucleotides agree with TRBD1. J lost 4 bases, V lost 0 bases, and 4 bases had no gene match. Germline CDR1 reads SGHNT; CDR2 reads YYREEE (reference sequence). The CDR3 runs 15 residues. The CDR3 loop reads CASSLGGGQGYEQYF. CDR3 coding DNA: TGTGCCAGCAGCTTGGGTGGGGGACAGGGGTACGAGCAGTACTTC.

V gene TRBV9 combines with J gene TRBJ2-5; 15 bases map to TRBD2. Germline-derived CDR1 and CDR2 are SGDLS and YYNGEE. V lost 0 bases and J lost 3; bases outside the gene matches: 3. The CDR3 runs 17 residues. The CDR3 here is CASSVGRTSGREETQYF. The CDR3 region has the DNA TGTGCCAGCAGCGTAGGCCGGACTAGCGGGAGGGAAGAGACCCAGTACTTC.

This clone was picked up a small number of times. The genes are TRBV10-3 and TRBJ2-1, with TRBD2 matching 9 bases. Looked up from germline, CDR1 is ENHRY and CDR2 is SYGVKD. This CDR3 contains 16 residues. The ends lost 0 bases at V and 2 bases at J; junction bases unmatched: 2. In nucleotides, the CDR3 is TGTGCCATCAGTGAGTCTGGACTAGCGACCTACAATGAGCAGTTCTTC. It specifies CAISESGLATYNEQFF.

The sample holds many counts of this clone. The rearrangement joins TRBV12-5 to TRBJ2-1; D remains unclear. The CDR3 is 11 residues long. V was clipped by 7 bases and J by 9 bases, with 10 bases between them. Germline CDR1 is LGHNT and CDR2 is FRNRAP. In DNA, the CDR3 is TGTGCTAGTGACATAAGGAGTGAGCAGTTCTTC. This sequence encodes CASDIRSEQFF.

This clone has more than one count but fewer than ten. The V call is TRBV7-2, the J call TRBJ2-6; 9 bases are shared with TRBD1. V shed 4 bases, J shed 1 base, and the junction held 5 bases outside the gene matches. CDR3 size: 17 residues. CDR1 and CDR2 from the germline V gene are SGHTA and FQGNSA. The CDR3 region has the DNA TGTGCCAGCAGCTCGGACAGGGGATTTTCTGGGGCCAACGTCCTGACTTTC. It translates to CASSSDRGFSGANVLTF.

This clone was recorded many times. V and J are TRBV6-5 and TRBJ2-7; no definite D call. The CDR3 runs to 15 residues. Trimming shortened V by 6 bases and J by 0 bases, and 15 bases separated the two germline ends. Germline CDR1 and CDR2: MNHEY and SVGAGI. CDR3 amino acids: CASSLMPQVSYEQYF. DNA of the CDR3: TGTGCCAGCAGCCTAATGCCCCAGGTCTCCTACGAGCAGTACTTC.